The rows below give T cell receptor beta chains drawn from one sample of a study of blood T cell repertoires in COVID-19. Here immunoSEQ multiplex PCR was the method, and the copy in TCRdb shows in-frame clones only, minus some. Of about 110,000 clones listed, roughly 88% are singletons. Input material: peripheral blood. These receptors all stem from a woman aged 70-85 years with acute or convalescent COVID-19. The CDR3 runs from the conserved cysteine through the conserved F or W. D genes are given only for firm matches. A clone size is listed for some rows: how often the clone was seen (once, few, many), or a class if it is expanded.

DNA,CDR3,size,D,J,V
TGTGCCAGCAGCTTAGGGTTGGACAGGGCCTCTGAAGCTTTCTTT,CASSLGLDRASEAFF,.,TRBD1,TRBJ1-1,TRBV7-2
TGTGCCAGCAGCGCAGGACTAGCGGAGTCCACAGATACGCAGTATTTT,CASSAGLAESTDTQYF,.,TRBD2,TRBJ2-3,TRBV9
TGTGCCAGCAGCTTAGGACAGGCCGCCTACGAGCAGTACTTC,CASSLGQAAYEQYF,.,.,TRBJ2-7,TRBV7-9
TGTGCCACCAATATGGACTTGAATTCACCCCTCCACTTT,CATNMDLNSPLHF,.,.,TRBJ1-6,TRBV10-3
TGTGCCACCAGCAGAGATCAGGGGACAGGCACAGATACGCAGTATTTT,CATSRDQGTGTDTQYF,.,TRBD1,TRBJ2-3,TRBV15
TGTGCCAGCAGTGAGGGGCGTAGCAATCAGCCCCAGCATTTT,CASSEGRSNQPQHF,.,.,TRBJ1-5,TRBV2
TGTGCCAGCAGCTCACTAGTAGGTGAGCAGTTCTTC,CASSSLVGEQFF,.,.,TRBJ2-1,TRBV12-3/TRBV12-4
TGTGCCAGCAGTCCGACAGGGTGGGGAAACACTGAAGCTTTCTTT,CASSPTGWGNTEAFF,.,TRBD1,TRBJ1-1,TRBV28
TGTGCCTGCCAGGGTGGCCACGAGCAGTACTTC,CACQGGHEQYF,few,.,TRBJ2-7,TRBV6-5
TGTGCCAGCTCACGAAAACTACAGGGGACGGGAGAAGAGACCCAGTACTTC,CASSRKLQGTGEETQYF,.,.,TRBJ2-5,TRBV18
TGCGCCAGCAGCTACAACATCGCTAACTATGGCTACACCTTC,CASSYNIANYGYTF,once,.,TRBJ1-2,TRBV5-1
TGTGCCAGCAGCACCCCGGTTTCTAGCGCGGCAGATACGCAGTATTTT,CASSTPVSSAADTQYF,.,.,TRBJ2-3,TRBV7-9
TGTGCCAGCAGCGGTGGACAGGGTCATCAGCCCCAGCATTTT,CASSGGQGHQPQHF,.,TRBD1,TRBJ1-5,TRBV9
TGTGCCAGCAGCCTGCAACAGGGGAAACTGTTTTTT,CASSLQQGKLFF,few,TRBD1,TRBJ1-4,TRBV7-9
TGTGCCAGTAGTATGGCCTGGGGAGGGGGTGAAAAACTGTTTTTT,CASSMAWGGGEKLFF,.,.,TRBJ1-4,TRBV19
TGTGCCAGTAGTACACGGGGAGGGACTAGCGAAATAACAACCCAGTACTTC,CASSTRGGTSEITTQYF,.,TRBD2,TRBJ2-5,TRBV19
TGCGCCAGCAGCCTGGGGACAGGGCAAGAGACCCAGTACTTC,CASSLGTGQETQYF,.,TRBD1,TRBJ2-5,TRBV5-1
TGTGCCAGCAGCCAAGGACAGAAATCATACAATGAGCAGTTCTTC,CASSQGQKSYNEQFF,.,.,TRBJ2-1,TRBV3-1/TRBV3-2
TGCGCCAGCAGCTTGGGGACAAATTATGGCTACACCTTC,CASSLGTNYGYTF,.,.,TRBJ1-2,TRBV5-1
TGTGCCTGGACAGACTTCTCTGGAAACACCATATATTTT,CAWTDFSGNTIYF,.,.,TRBJ1-3,TRBV30